The entry below gives a single T cell receptor beta chain sequence along with its context. Its antigen is not yet known. The input lacks base qualities; no much larger clone sits a single base away. Using the deep immunoSEQ assay, TCR CDR3 regions were amplified from genomic DNA by multiplex PCR. For each cell subset, the extracted genomic DNA was distributed evenly across all wells of several immunoSEQ 96-well plates, and each plate served as one replicate. Each replicate PCR for sorted subsets received approximately 220 ng genomic DNA, equal to around 32,000 T cell genomes. Purified libraries were quantified with a Qubit 3.0 fluorometer, sized on a Bioanalyzer 2100, and re-quantified with the KAPA Library Quantification kit. Every immunoSEQ 96-well plate was sequenced on a dedicated single-read 150-cycle Illumina NextSeq 550 flow cell. Processing in the source paper ran as follows. Because the immunoSEQ output included only junctional sequences and no quality scores, the filtering could not be the same as the filtering used for full-length reads. Sequences were annotated with PyIR, a Python wrapper for IgBLAST v1.9, using IMGT germline references to assign V/J genes and CDR3. Reads were removed for weak V/J assignments (E-value above 1e-6), missing CDR3, stop codons, out-of-frame junctions, or ambiguous translated residues. V3J clonotypes were defined by identical inferred V gene, J gene, and CDR3 amino acid sequence. The percentage overlap between two repertoires was calculated by dividing the number of shared unique clonotypes by the size of the smaller repertoire. Richness of each repertoire was evaluated using RTK rarefaction, the Chao1 estimator, and Recon v2.1 estimates of unobserved clonotypes. OLGA was used to compute generation probabilities for all TCRbeta clonotypes that the gDNA method yielded from a handful of donors. The clones in this table, taken by TCRdb from immuneACCESS, are in-frame only. Not every clone is retained; where verified, under half of the shortfall comes from an unresolved V gene, and the cause of the rest is unknown. The V and J calls and clone size were taken over from that table, and D and trimming were inferred from the DNA. Counted in this sample were around 2.1 million clones; more than 90% of them appeared once. Jointly, the top ten make up roughly 0.13% of the sample.

Donors were healthy HIV-negative adults with no recently reported acute infections or vaccinations. Every donor was a Caucasian adult residing in Nashville, Tennessee, USA. CD4+ T cells were enriched through magnetic negative selection, after which naive cells were positively selected on CD45RA and the remaining negative fraction served as the memory subset. After blood collection by leukapheresis, PBMCs were isolated using Ficoll-Histopaque density gradient centrifugation and then cryopreserved in the vapor phase of liquid nitrogen. Analytical flow cytometry was used to check the purity and quantity of each magnetically sorted T cell population. Genomic DNA was isolated from every sorted fraction and measured by UV absorbance on a Nanodrop 2000c. This specimen belongs to a study of shared clonotypes between healthy human individuals (dated by TCRdb to 2018 to 2020). About the full investigation: The cohort comprised two women and a few men aged 18 to 49 years. Per donor, three plates each were used for CD4 naive and CD4 memory, two for CD8 naive, and one for CD8 memory. To estimate repertoire size and how much clonotype sharing occurs between individuals, the study deeply sequenced the blood TCR repertoires of five healthy adults. To increase sequencing depth and limit assay-specific biases, different laboratories used diverse techniques to prepare libraries and sequence TCR repertoires. Per donor, leukapheresis produced somewhere between about 0.94 and 10 billion PBMCs.

Paper-wide results and their limitations: Compared with non-shared clonotypes, the clonotypes found in all four sorted-subset donors had higher generation probabilities. Around 5% of naive CD4, 3.5% of naive CD8, about 2.4% of memory CD4, and over 0.35% of memory CD8 clonotypes were shared across a few donors. Rarefaction of sorted-subset datasets indicated incomplete sequencing despite the large sequencing depth. Pairwise subsampling indicated that sequencing depth was expected to affect the degree of clonotype sharing among donors. Naive subsets generally had larger estimated clonotype richness than memory subsets. The genetic and exposure-history diversity represented was limited by the small number of donors. Sampling was restricted to blood, and TCR repertoires in tissues likely differ from the TCR repertoires found in blood.

Reading the germline V gene gives CDR1 SQVTM and CDR2 ANQGSEA. The CDR3 covers 16 residues, taking in both the cysteine and the phenylalanine. Here the CDR3 DNA is all that survives: 48 bases in frame from base 1. V and J are trimmed by 4 bases and 6 bases, and the gene matches miss 13 bases of the junction. The chain links TRBV29-1 with TRBJ2-7; the junction holds 12 bases that match TRBD1. Material for sequencing was naive CD4+ T cells sorted from blood. The cell subset or site label here, explained by the study, means: CD45RA+ positively selected. The TCR comes from a man younger than 30 in good health. CDR3 sequence: CSVAGYGTGGGGEQYF. The DNA is TGCAGCGTTGCGGGCTATGGGACAGGGGGCGGTGGCGAGCAGTACTTC.